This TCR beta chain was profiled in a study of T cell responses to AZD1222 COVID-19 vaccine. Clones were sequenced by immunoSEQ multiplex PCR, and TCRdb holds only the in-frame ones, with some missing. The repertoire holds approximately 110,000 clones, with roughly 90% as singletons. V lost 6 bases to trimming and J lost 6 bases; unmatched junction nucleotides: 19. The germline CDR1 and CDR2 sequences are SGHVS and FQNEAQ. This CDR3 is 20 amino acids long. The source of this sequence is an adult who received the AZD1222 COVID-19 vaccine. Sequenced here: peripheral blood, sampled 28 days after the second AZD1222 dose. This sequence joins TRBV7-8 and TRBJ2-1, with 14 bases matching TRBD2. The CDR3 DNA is TGTGCCAGCAGTACGGGCGGGACTAGCGGGGGTTATCCCCCTTTCAATGAGCAGTTCTTC. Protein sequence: CASSTGGTSGGYPPFNEQFF.